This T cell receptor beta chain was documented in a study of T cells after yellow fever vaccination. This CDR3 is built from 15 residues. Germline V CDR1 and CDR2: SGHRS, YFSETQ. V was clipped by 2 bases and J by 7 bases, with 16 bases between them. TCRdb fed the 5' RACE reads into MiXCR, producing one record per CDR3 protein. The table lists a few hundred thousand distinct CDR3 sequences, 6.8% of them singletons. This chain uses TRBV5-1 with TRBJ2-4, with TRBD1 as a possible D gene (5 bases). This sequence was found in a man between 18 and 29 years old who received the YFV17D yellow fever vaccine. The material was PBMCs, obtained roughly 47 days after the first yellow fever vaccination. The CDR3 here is CASSFHGAGRNIQYF. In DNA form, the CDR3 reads TGCGCCAGCAGCTTCCATGGAGCAGGGCGGAACATTCAGTACTTC.